This entry features one T cell receptor beta chain sequence. This entry is derived from a study of OX40 agonist ivuxolimab in advanced cancers. Germline V lookup: CDR1 SGHVS, CDR2 FQNEAQ. V dropped 10 bases and J dropped 1 base, with 17 bases sitting between them. The length of the CDR3 is 14 residues. Using immunoSEQ multiplex PCR, the repertoire was profiled, and TCRdb retains in-frame clones only, with some absent. The sample includes over 60,000 clones, approximately 94% of them seen just once. V usage is TRBV7-8 and J usage is TRBJ2-7, with D perhaps matching TRBD2 (6 bases). The sample consisted of CD4+ or CD8+ T cells sorted from blood, taken in a trial of the OX40 agonist ivuxolimab. The TCR comes from an adult with an advanced solid tumor such as melanoma, head and neck, liver or kidney cancer. CDR3 nucleotides: TGTGCCACCACACTTGGTAGCGGTTCCTACGAGCAGTACTTC. It yields the protein CATTLGSGSYEQYF.